This T cell receptor (beta chain) was recorded in a study of blood T cell repertoires in COVID-19. About the study: Sites across the United States, Italy and Spain contributed samples from acute and convalescent COVID-19. T cells, B-cell-depleted T cells, or PBMCs supplied cDNA or gDNA.

In the original analysis: Using reference gene primer amplification, nucleated cell counts were estimated. Repertoires were generated with immunoSEQ multiplex PCR, while TCRdb's copy carries only in-frame clones and drops some. From that table come the V and J calls and clone size; the DNA was used to work out D and trimming. The data hold 240,000 or so clones, with around four fifths observed a single time. From germline, CDR1 is SQVTM and CDR2 ANQGSEA. The CDR3 is 19 residues long. Germline trimming cut 7 bases from V and 2 bases from J; bases unmatched to any gene: 26. The receptor comes from a woman aged 55-69 years with active or convalescent COVID-19. The J gene is TRBJ2-7, the V gene TRBV29-1; 7 bases fit TRBD1. Sequencing input: peripheral blood. The CDR3 sequence is CSDPSPSGQMRGVAYEQYF. The CDR3 region has the DNA TGCAGCGACCCCTCACCCTCGGGACAGATGAGAGGGGTTGCCTACGAGCAGTACTTC.